The clone carrying this T cell receptor beta chain was counted at least ten times. The immunoSEQ assay was v3. TCRdb's table, derived via immunoSEQ multiplex PCR, lists solely in-frame clones and lacks some. This sample carries about 100,000 clones, about three fifths of them seen once, and the ten largest clones take approximately 11%. This sample was taken from a study of TIL therapy for anti-PD-1-resistant metastatic lung cancer. Background on the study: Tumors carried a median around 1.4 non-synonymous mutations per megabase.

The ends were cut back, 2 bases at V and 5 bases at J, with 19 bases in the middle. CDR1 and CDR2 from the germline V gene are SGHAT and FQNNGV. This CDR3 region has 17 residues. Time point in this sample: pre-treatment sample, taken before nivolumab and TIL therapy. The tumor samples were excised metastases, mostly pleural nodules or supraclavicular lymph nodes. Enrollment ran from October 2017 to January 2020. The clonotype comes from a person aged 25-85 years with non-small cell lung cancer. The gene calls are TRBV11-2 and TRBJ2-1; D might be TRBD2 (7 bases). This specimen consisted of tumor tissue, obtained at baseline. The CDR3 spells CASSLSTGGGRHNEQFF. DNA for the CDR3: TGTGCCAGCAGCTTATCGACTGGGGGGGGCCGTCACAATGAGCAGTTCTTC.